These 27 T cell receptor beta chains share one sample of origin, sequenced in a study of CD8 T cells in ankylosing spondylitis (TCRdb year 2017). Receptor libraries were prepared by 5' RACE. This sample was sequenced with an Illumina HiSeq 2500. In-frame beta chains were kept once TCRdb had trimmed the public reads at Q25 with fastp and called clones with MiXCR. Here each entry gathers all rows of one CDR3 protein and keeps the most common genes and DNA. The sample yields tens of thousands of distinct CDR3 sequences; around 2.9% were counted once. 4% to 5.5% of the sample belongs to the ten largest clones. The sequenced material came from blood, either unsorted or a sorted T cell fraction (not recorded which). The origin of the receptors is a male donor with ankylosing spondylitis or in good health (not recorded which).

This clonotype was counted at least ten times. This chain joins TRBV9 and TRBJ2-1; 7 bases are a match to TRBD2. V trimming: 3 bases; J trimming: 15 bases; junction bases outside the gene matches: 15. The CDR3 covers 14 residues. Germline V gene data show CDR1 as SGDLS and CDR2 as YYNGEE. CDR3 loop: CASSGTLAASRRFF. CDR3 nucleotide sequence: TGTGCCAGCAGCGGAACGCTAGCGGCCTCCCGGCGGTTCTTC.

This clonotype has a handful of counts. V usage is TRBV9 and J usage is TRBJ1-1, with D maybe TRBD1 (5 bases). The CDR3 is 14 residues long. V lost 3 bases and J 2 bases, leaving 11 bases between the germline ends. Germline-derived CDR1 and CDR2 are SGDLS and YYNGEE. The CDR3 spells CASSERDDNTEAFF. DNA of the CDR3: TGTGCCAGCAGCGAAAGGGACGATAACACTGAAGCTTTCTTT.

With respect to this clonotype: A read error is possible here, since a much larger clone lies one base away. This chain links TRBV9 with TRBJ2-1, with 11 bases identical to TRBD2. Trimming took 3 bases from V and 4 from J; bases not matched to a gene: 6. Germline V CDR1 and CDR2: SGDLS, YYNGEE. This CDR3 spans 16 amino acids. CDR3 amino acids: CASSANSGRVYNEQFF. Written as DNA, the CDR3 is TGTGCCAGCAGCGCCAATAGCGGGAGGGTTTACAATGAGCAGTTCTTC.

This clonotype was counted many times. The chain has TRBV9 and TRBJ2-2, with 7 bases fitting TRBD1. The germline gives CDR1 SGDLS, CDR2 YYNGEE. Trimming cost V 4 bases and J 4 bases; bases outside gene matches: 7. The CDR3 has 15 amino acids. The CDR3 DNA is TGTGCCAGCAGCCCGCGGACAGGCGGCACCGGGGAGCTGTTTTTT. Its protein is CASSPRTGGTGELFF.

This clonotype was observed at least ten times. The chain is built from TRBV9 and TRBJ2-3, with a possible D match to TRBD1 (5 bases). The CDR3 consists of 12 residues. V dropped 5 bases and J dropped 4 bases, with 8 bases sitting between them. Germline loops: CDR1 SGDLS, CDR2 YYNGEE. CDR3 residues: CASRGASDTQYF. The CDR3 coding sequence is TGTGCCAGCAGAGGGGCGTCAGATACGCAGTATTTT.

This clonotype appeared many times. The chain joins TRBV9 to TRBJ2-1; 8 bases map to TRBD2. The V and J ends lost 2 bases and 4 bases, in that order; junction bases with no gene match: 5. CDR1 is SGDLS, CDR2 YYNGEE, per germline. This CDR3 has 15 amino acids. In nucleotides, the CDR3 is TGTGCCAGCAGCGTCGGGACTAGGGCTTACAATGAGCAGTTCTTC. Protein product: CASSVGTRAYNEQFF. The full variable domain, completed using reference TRBV9 and TRBJ2-1, is DSGVTQTPKHLITATGQRVTLRCSPRSGDLSVYWYQQSLDQGLQFLIQYYNGEERAKGNILERFSAQQFPDLHSELNLSSLELGDSALYFCASSVGTRAYNEQFFGPGTRLTVL.

This clonotype was counted many times. The V and J genes are TRBV9 and TRBJ2-3; D perhaps matches TRBD2 (6 bases). V shed 0 bases and J shed 0 bases, with 11 bases lying between them. This CDR3 has 16 amino acids. Looked up from germline, CDR1 is SGDLS and CDR2 is YYNGEE. The CDR3 DNA follows: TGTGCCAGCAGCGTAGGTGGACTAACTAGCACAGATACGCAGTATTTT. It yields the protein CASSVGGLTSTDTQYF.

This clonotype was picked up many times. The chain links TRBV9 to TRBJ1-3; D remains unclear. V shed 2 bases and J shed 0 bases, with 6 bases lying between them. Germline V gives CDR1 SGDLS, CDR2 YYNGEE. There are 14 residues in the CDR3. As DNA, the CDR3 is TGTGCCAGCAGCGTTGGAACCTCTGGAAACACCATATATTTT. Translating gives CASSVGTSGNTIYF.

This clonotype has at least ten counts. V and J are TRBV6-1 and TRBJ1-5, with 8 bases that match TRBD1. Trimming removed 7 bases from V and 6 bases from J; junction bases left unmatched: 5. Germline V CDR1 and CDR2: MNHNS, SASEGT. There are 13 residues in the CDR3. CDR3: CASTGTGGQPQHF. The CDR3 region has the DNA TGTGCCAGCACAGGGACAGGAGGTCAGCCCCAGCATTTT.

This clonotype turned up a few times. This chain uses TRBV9 with TRBJ1-5, with D unclear. The CDR3 length is 14 residues. V shed 0 bases and J shed 4 bases, with 8 bases lying between them. Germline V CDR1 and CDR2: SGDLS, YYNGEE. As DNA, the CDR3 is TGTGCCAGCAGCGTAGAAGCGCAGAATCAGCCCCAGCATTTT. Translation gives CASSVEAQNQPQHF.

In this sample, this clonotype turned up many times. The rearrangement uses TRBV9 and TRBJ2-5; TRBD2 aligns across 10 bases. Germline V gene data show CDR1 as SGDLS and CDR2 as YYNGEE. With V trimmed by 0 bases and J by 1 base, 3 bases remained unmatched. The CDR3 is 16 residues long. The CDR3: CASSVASGRGQETQYF. In DNA form, the CDR3 reads TGTGCCAGCAGCGTAGCGAGCGGGAGGGGCCAAGAGACCCAGTACTTC. The whole variable domain, filled in from reference TRBV9 and TRBJ2-5, reads DSGVTQTPKHLITATGQRVTLRCSPRSGDLSVYWYQQSLDQGLQFLIQYYNGEERAKGNILERFSAQQFPDLHSELNLSSLELGDSALYFCASSVASGRGQETQYFGPGTRLLVL.

This clonotype was counted at least ten times. The chain employs TRBV9 and TRBJ1-3; a weak D match, TRBD1 (6 bases). Germline CDR1 SGDLS, CDR2 YYNGEE. With 4 bases removed from V and 7 bases from J, the gap between germline ends came to 12 bases. The CDR3 contains 13 residues. CDR3 DNA sequence: TGTGCCAGCAGCATGAGGGGGGGTAACACCATATATTTT. Translation gives CASSMRGGNTIYF.

This clonotype was counted ten times or more. The chain couples TRBV9 to TRBJ1-6; 8 bases match TRBD1. Germline CDR1 SGDLS, CDR2 YYNGEE. After removal of 2 bases from V and 14 bases from J, the junction contained 12 bases not matched to a gene. The CDR3 is made up of 15 amino acids. The CDR3 protein is CASSVEGTGSKTLHF. In nucleotides, the CDR3 is TGTGCCAGCAGCGTGGAGGGGACAGGTAGTAAGACCCTCCACTTT.

This clonotype was detected many times. V gene TRBV9 combines with J gene TRBJ2-2, with TRBD1 as a possible D gene (5 bases). Germline CDR1 and CDR2: SGDLS and YYNGEE. The CDR3 is 16 residues long. Trimming removed 1 base at V and 5 bases at J, with 15 bases between. CDR3 bases: TGTGCCAGCAGCGTAAGAAGTCAGGGATGGACCGGGGAGCTGTTTTTT. This encodes CASSVRSQGWTGELFF.

This clonotype was seen ten or more times. The gene calls are TRBV30 and TRBJ1-1; D gene ambiguous. Germline CDR1 GTSNPN, CDR2 SVGIG (reference sequence). CDR3 size: 14 residues. With 3 bases removed from V and 5 bases from J, the gap between germline ends came to 16 bases. In nucleotides, the CDR3 is TGTGCCTGGAGCTTGGACGGGATTTGGACTGAAGCTTTCTTT. It encodes CAWSLDGIWTEAFF. The entire variable domain, with the rest obtained from reference TRBV30 and TRBJ1-1, is as follows: SQTIHQWPATLVQPVGSPLSLECTVEGTSNPNLYWYRQAAGRGLQLLFYSVGIGQISSEVPQNLSASRPQDRQFILSSKKLLLSDSGFYLCAWSLDGIWTEAFFGQGTRLTVV.

V and J are TRBV9 and TRBJ2-7, with TRBD2 matching 7 bases. The junction had 9 bases not matched to a gene; V was cut back by 3 bases and J by 6 bases. Germline lookup yields CDR1 SGDLS and CDR2 YYNGEE. There are 14 residues in the CDR3. CDR3 loop: CASSAAGRNGEQYF. The CDR3 DNA follows: TGTGCCAGCAGCGCAGCGGGAAGGAACGGCGAGCAGTACTTC.

This clonotype was recorded many times. This chain links TRBV9 with TRBJ2-7; D may be TRBD2 (5 bases). The V end lost 0 bases, the J end lost 6 bases, and 10 bases lay between the germline ends. Germline CDR1 is SGDLS and CDR2 is YYNGEE. CDR3 size: 13 residues. CDR3 DNA: TGTGCCAGCAGCGTAGACGGGGTGAGCGAGCAGTACTTC. This sequence encodes CASSVDGVSEQYF.

In this sample, this clonotype turned up many times. V is TRBV9 and J is TRBJ1-1, with D hard to call. The CDR3 totals 14 residues. Germline loops: CDR1 SGDLS, CDR2 YYNGEE. The V end was cut by 3 bases, the J end by 4 bases, with 13 bases between. The chain's CDR3 is CASSATYLSTEAFF. For the CDR3, the DNA is TGTGCCAGCAGCGCCACTTATTTGAGCACTGAAGCTTTCTTT.

This clonotype came up many times. The chain employs TRBV9 and TRBJ1-3, with a weak D call TRBD1 (5 bases). The ends were cut back, 5 bases at V and 4 bases at J, with 16 bases in the middle. Germline lookup yields CDR1 SGDLS and CDR2 YYNGEE. The CDR3 contains 15 residues. The CDR3 loop is CASSFGTAAGNTIYF. The CDR3, as DNA: TGTGCCAGCAGTTTCGGGACCGCCGCGGGAAACACCATATATTTT.

This clonotype was detected many times. This chain joins TRBV9 and TRBJ2-3, with D maybe TRBD2 (6 bases). Germline assignment: CDR1 SGDLS and CDR2 YYNGEE. This CDR3 is built from 15 residues. Trimming stripped 3 bases from V and 4 bases from J, with 15 bases between. The CDR3 spells CASSAVGSESDTQYF. The CDR3 DNA follows: TGTGCCAGCAGCGCCGTCGGGAGTGAGTCAGATACGCAGTATTTT.

This clonotype showed up many times. The V call is TRBV9, the J call TRBJ1-3, with no clear D. CDR3 length equals 13 residues. Between the trimmed V and J ends, which lost 1 base and 0 bases, there was a span of 2 bases. Germline CDR1 and CDR2: SGDLS and YYNGEE. As DNA, the CDR3 is TGTGCCAGCAGCGTACTCTCTGGAAACACCATATATTTT. Translating gives CASSVLSGNTIYF.

This clonotype has a count of ten or more. CDR3 nucleotides: TGTGCCAGCAGCGTAGTCACGAACACCGGGGAGCTGTTTTTT. Its protein product is CASSVVTNTGELFF. J is TRBJ2-2 and V is TRBV9, with D uncertain. V was trimmed by 0 bases and J by 0 bases, leaving 3 bases between them. The CDR3 consists of 14 residues. CDR1 is SGDLS, CDR2 YYNGEE, per germline. Supplemented by reference TRBV9 and TRBJ2-2, the full variable domain reads DSGVTQTPKHLITATGQRVTLRCSPRSGDLSVYWYQQSLDQGLQFLIQYYNGEERAKGNILERFSAQQFPDLHSELNLSSLELGDSALYFCASSVVTNTGELFFGEGSRLTVL.

This clonotype ranks as medium-sized. The CDR3 loop is CASSAWDRGGTEAFF. For the CDR3, the DNA is TGTGCCAGCAGCGCCTGGGACAGGGGAGGAACTGAAGCTTTCTTT. V usage is TRBV9 and J usage is TRBJ1-1, with TRBD1 matching 10 bases. Germline CDR1 is SGDLS and CDR2 is YYNGEE. This CDR3 has 15 residues. The ends lost 3 bases at V and 5 bases at J; junction bases unmatched: 7.

At least ten counts were recorded for this clonotype. The chain carries TRBV9 and TRBJ2-1, with D perhaps TRBD2 (5 bases). V dropped 0 bases and J dropped 9 bases, with 16 bases sitting between them. Germline V gives CDR1 SGDLS, CDR2 YYNGEE. The CDR3 is 15 amino acids. The CDR3 nucleotides are TGTGCCAGCAGCGTAGGGGTCCTTAGCGCTAGTGAGCAGTTCTTC. Protein sequence: CASSVGVLSASEQFF.

This clonotype was seen ten or more times. The genes are TRBV9 and TRBJ2-2; 16 nucleotides match TRBD2. The CDR3 is 17 residues long. CDR1 SGDLS and CDR2 YYNGEE come from the germline V gene. V lost 4 bases and J lost 5; bases outside the gene matches: 5. CDR3 sequence reads: CASSPGLAGGGTGELFF. The CDR3 DNA reads TGTGCCAGCAGCCCGGGACTAGCGGGAGGGGGGACCGGGGAGCTGTTTTTT.

This clonotype was counted at least ten times. This chain uses TRBV9 with TRBJ2-1; D is unresolved. The CDR3 is made up of 16 amino acids. Deletions cut 4 bases from V and 8 bases from J, with 22 bases between. The V gene's germline CDR1 is SGDLS and CDR2 YYNGEE. CDR3 bases: TGTGCCAGCAGCCTAGGCCCAGGAGCCCTTGGGGATGAGCAGTTCTTC. Translation: CASSLGPGALGDEQFF.

In this sample, this clonotype turned up many times. The chain is built from TRBV9 and TRBJ2-1, with a tentative D call TRBD2 (6 bases). The CDR3 has 12 amino acids. The V and J ends lost 3 bases and 8 bases respectively, with 9 bases between them. Germline values: CDR1 SGDLS, CDR2 YYNGEE. The CDR3 coding sequence is TGTGCCAGCAGCGCGACTAGGGATGAGCAGTTCTTC. Its protein is CASSATRDEQFF.